This T cell receptor beta chain is from a study of blood T cell repertoires in COVID-19 (dated by TCRdb to about 2020). Notes on the research overall: Samples from collaborators originated in the United States, Italy and Spain and spanned both the acute and convalescent phases of COVID-19. Where HLA class I and class II types were available, the types were taken from metadata supplied by the sample provider, not from assay-based typing. Deeply sampled blood TCRbeta repertoires from subjects exposed to, actively infected with, or recovered from COVID-19 were included in the dataset. The material from the prospective study consisted of cDNA or gDNA derived from T cells, B-cell-depleted T cells, or PBMCs. The repertoires were released in a freely available public database meant as a resource for research on the immune response to SARS-CoV-2. The samples were drawn from the first 160 participants of the ongoing ImmuneRACE study and from 1,254 subjects provided by 6 global collaborators. Sample metadata almost always included a de-identified subject ID, COVID-19 status, age in years and sex. Overall results and qualifications from the work: Clinical and demographic metadata were provided uncurated, with the amount varying by source and participant.

TCRbeta CDR3 regions were amplified from genomic DNA using the immunoSEQ Assay, a bias-controlled multiplex PCR. The study's processing was this. The number of nucleated cells in each sample was estimated from the amplification of reference gene primers within the assay. To quantify the absolute abundance of each unique TCRbeta CDR3 rearrangement, sequence reads were collapsed and filtered. Productive Simpson clonality was computed per sample as the square root of Simpson's diversity index over productive rearrangements. Sourced from immuneACCESS, this table was stored by TCRdb with only in-frame sequences that have V and J called. A share of the clones is absent; for the studies checked, an unresolved V gene accounts for under half, and the remainder has no known explanation. V and J calls and clone size come straight from that table; D and trimming were deduced from the DNA. For this sample the table gives around 150,000 clones, of which 80% were detected only once. The top ten clonotypes cover 5% to 6% of the sample.

Participants in the prospective study were enrolled through a virtual design, were aged about 18 to 100 years, and lived in 24 United States geographic areas. Cohort assignment in the prospective study relied on participant-reported clinical history from a screening survey and a study questionnaire. For ImmuneRACE Cohort 3, a participant was defined as recovered based on two consecutive negative NP/OP PCR tests, clearance by a healthcare professional, or resolution of symptoms. Mobile phlebotomists in the prospective study collected whole blood, serum and a nasopharyngeal or oropharyngeal swab from every participant. Participants in the prospective study had the option to provide additional blood draws and questionnaires over a roughly two-month period. Before DNA extraction, prospective study blood samples were shipped either frozen or at room temperature. Remarks on this clone: This receptor's antigen is unknown. Within one base of it there is no much larger clone, and no base qualities were kept.

The sequenced sample was PBMCs or T cells enriched from blood (not recorded which). The source is a man between 35 and 55 years old who had recovered from COVID-19.

CDR3 protein: CATSDLGGEGVAGHVGNEKLFF. The nucleotides are TGTGCCACCAGTGATTTGGGGGGAGAGGGAGTCGCGGGGCATGTCGGAAATGAAAAACTGTTTTTT. The chain employs TRBV24-1 and TRBJ1-4; the D gene is perhaps TRBD1, from 5 matching bases. CDR1 and CDR2, looked up from the germline V gene, are KGHDR and SFDVKD. The trim is 0 bases for V and 5 bases for J, with a gap of 30 bases between the germline ends. The CDR3 numbers 22 residues from cysteine through phenylalanine. The kept DNA is CDR3 alone, 66 bases in frame from the first base.